This T cell receptor beta chain was profiled in a study of control samples from healthy donors and cancer patients. CDR3 length: 15 residues. Germline values: CDR1 MGHRA, CDR2 YSYEKL. Trimming took 4 bases from V and 1 from J, leaving 10 bases between them. Clones were sequenced by immunoSEQ multiplex PCR, and TCRdb holds only the in-frame ones, with some missing. Found here are around 84,000 clones, approximately 82% of them singletons; the top ten hold 11%. This rearrangement joins TRBV4-1 to TRBJ2-2; no firm D call. Sequencing was done on a sample of PBMCs. This clonotype was sampled from a man in his 60s with head and neck cancer. CDR3 nucleotides: TGCGCCAGCAGCCGAGGTCCCGGGAACACCGGGGAGCTGTTTTTT. Translation: CASSRGPGNTGELFF.